The next 24 T cell receptor beta chains were all read from a single sample in a study of blood T cell repertoires in COVID-19. The table came from immunoSEQ multiplex PCR; TCRdb's copy has only in-frame clones and leaves some out. The repertoire holds some 230,000 clones, with 80% to 85% as singletons. Sequencing was performed on peripheral blood. Every receptor here comes from a woman in her 30s who had recovered from COVID-19.

The gene calls are TRBV10-3 and TRBJ1-5; 12 nucleotides match TRBD1. The CDR3 extends over 14 amino acids. Germline V gene data show CDR1 as ENHRY and CDR2 as SYGVKD. V was pared by 10 bases and J by 7 bases, with 8 bases of the junction left unmatched. CDR3 amino acids: CARGDRGLGQPQHF. The CDR3, as DNA: TGTGCCAGAGGGGACAGGGGGCTAGGACAGCCCCAGCATTTT.

This chain joins TRBV7-3 and TRBJ2-1; 11 bases match TRBD2. In germline, CDR1 is SGHTA, CDR2 FQGTGA. V trimming: 4 bases; J trimming: 4 bases; junction bases outside the gene matches: 9. CDR3 length: 17 amino acids. CDR3 in amino acids: CASSSNPASGGYNEQFF. The DNA of the CDR3 is TGTGCCAGCAGCTCCAACCCAGCTAGCGGGGGGTACAATGAGCAGTTCTTC.

On this clone: Different DNA sequences within this sample yield the same CDR3. The chain couples TRBV5-4 to TRBJ2-5; 11 bases map to TRBD2. Per the germline V gene, CDR1 is SGHNT and CDR2 is YYREEE (reference sequence). This CDR3 has 15 amino acids. The V gene end was trimmed by 3 bases and the J gene end by 1 base; junction bases not matched to a gene: 2. The CDR3 nucleotides are TGTGCCAGCAGCTCAGGGACTAGCGGCCAAGAGACCCAGTACTTC. This codes for CASSSGTSGQETQYF.

This chain uses TRBV7-8 with TRBJ1-2, with D maybe TRBD1 (6 bases). The CDR3 length is 12 residues. In germline, CDR1 is SGHVS, CDR2 FQNEAQ. With 5 bases removed from V and 6 bases from J, the gap between germline ends came to 10 bases. The CDR3 sequence is CASSRTVDGYTF. CDR3 nucleotide sequence: TGTGCCAGCAGCCGGACAGTGGATGGCTACACCTTC.

This chain joins TRBV5-3 and TRBJ2-7, with D uncertain. TRBV5-3 is placed among ORFs of uncertain function. CDR3 size: 11 residues. V gave up 3 bases and J gave up 3 bases, with 4 bases separating them. The CDR3 protein is CARSSYYEQYF. CDR3 nucleotides: TGTGCCAGAAGCTCTTACTACGAGCAGTACTTC.

The genes are TRBV6-5 and TRBJ1-5, with D possibly being TRBD1 (6 bases). V was pared by 4 bases and J by 6 bases, with 19 bases between. CDR1 is MNHEY and CDR2 is SVGAGI in the germline V gene. The CDR3 has 16 residues. CDR3 sequence (DNA): TGTGCCAGCAGTTCACGGGCGGGGGCGTTTAGTCAGCCCCAGCATTTT. It encodes CASSSRAGAFSQPQHF.

This chain uses TRBV10-2 with TRBJ2-1; D is possibly TRBD2 (5 bases). The CDR3 loop spans 14 amino acids. The V end was cut by 8 bases, the J end by 2 bases, with 13 bases between. The V gene's germline CDR1 is WSHSY and CDR2 SAAADI. CDR3 DNA sequence: TGCGCCAGCTCCTCCGGACTCACCTACAATGAGCAGTTCTTC. It is translated as CASSSGLTYNEQFF.

V and J are TRBV5-1 and TRBJ2-7; the D gene is possibly TRBD1 (6 bases). Germline-derived CDR1 and CDR2 are SGHRS and YFSETQ. V was cut by 2 bases and J by 0 bases, with 9 bases left in between. The CDR3 has 14 amino acids. The CDR3 spells CASSLQGVSYEQYF. The CDR3 DNA reads as TGCGCCAGCAGCTTACAGGGAGTCTCCTACGAGCAGTACTTC.

V usage is TRBV4-1 and J usage is TRBJ2-1; D is perhaps TRBD2 (6 bases). Trimming left V 4 bases short and J 4 bases short, with 29 bases between. Germline-derived CDR1 and CDR2 are MGHRA and YSYEKL. CDR3 size: 20 residues. The CDR3 loop reads CASSPTYPGTPRISYNEQFF. CDR3 in DNA: TGCGCCAGCAGCCCAACCTACCCCGGGACTCCCAGGATATCGTACAATGAGCAGTTCTTC.

The chain employs TRBV19 and TRBJ2-7; D is possibly TRBD1 (5 bases). Between the trimmed V and J ends, which lost 6 bases and 4 bases, there was a span of 13 bases. Per germline, CDR1 LNHDA and CDR2 SQIVND (reference sequence). This CDR3 is built from 13 residues. The CDR3 sequence is CASRRTQEYEQYF. The CDR3 nucleotides are TGTGCCAGTAGACGAACACAGGAGTACGAGCAGTACTTC.

The chain is built from TRBV24-1 and TRBJ2-6; D possibly corresponds to TRBD2 (6 bases). The CDR3 contains 17 residues. Germline CDR1 is KGHDR and CDR2 is SFDVKD. Trimming took off 4 bases at V and 2 bases at J, with 14 bases between the two ends. The CDR3 reads CATSEGPWGAGANVLTF. The CDR3 DNA follows: TGTGCCACCAGTGAAGGACCCTGGGGGGCTGGGGCCAACGTCCTGACTTTC.

The chain joins TRBV5-1 to TRBJ1-2, with 9 bases aligning to TRBD1. The V gene's germline CDR1 is SGHRS and CDR2 YFSETQ. This CDR3 region has 19 residues. V gave up 4 bases and J gave up 8 bases; unmatched junction bases: 24. CDR3 amino acids: CASSPYGGDRVGESYGYTF. The CDR3 DNA reads as TGCGCCAGCAGCCCCTACGGTGGGGACAGGGTGGGTGAATCCTACGGCTACACCTTC.

The rearrangement uses TRBV5-5 and TRBJ2-2; TRBD1 matches 8 bases. In germline, CDR1 is SGHKS, CDR2 YYEKEE (reference sequence). The CDR3 is 16 residues long. With V trimmed by 3 bases and J by 4 bases, 8 bases remained unmatched. In DNA, the CDR3 is TGTGCCAGCAGCTCGAGTAGACAGGGGCCCACCGGGGAGCTGTTTTTT. Translated: CASSSSRQGPTGELFF.

This clone appeared a single time. The chain has TRBV28 and TRBJ2-7; 11 bases fit TRBD1. The CDR3 has 17 residues. The V gene's germline CDR1 is MDHEN and CDR2 SYDVKM. Germline trimming cut 4 bases from V and 4 bases from J; bases unmatched to any gene: 12. The CDR3 region is CASSYIVGTGGRYEQYF. CDR3 coding DNA: TGTGCCAGCAGTTACATCGTGGGGACAGGGGGAAGGTACGAGCAGTACTTC.

V is TRBV18 and J is TRBJ2-2; the match to TRBD1 covers 7 bases. Germline trimming cut 4 bases from V and 2 bases from J; bases unmatched to any gene: 16. CDR1 KGHSH and CDR2 LQKENI come from the germline V gene. The CDR3 extends over 19 amino acids. The CDR3 region has the DNA TGTGCCAGCTCACTGGTTGGAGACAGGGAGTTAACTAACACCGGGGAGCTGTTTTTT. Its translation: CASSLVGDRELTNTGELFF.

This chain joins TRBV3-1 (or the pseudogene TRBV3-2) and TRBJ2-6; tentative D call: TRBD2 (6 bases). Germline V gene sequence: CDR1 LGHDT, CDR2 YNNKEL (reference sequence). The CDR3 spans 16 residues. Trimming took off 3 bases at V and 10 bases at J, with 19 bases between the two ends. In DNA form, the CDR3 reads TGTGCCAGCAGCCAGATTGCGAGCCGGGACTCGAACGTCCTGACTTTC. Its translation is CASSQIASRDSNVLTF.

The gene calls are TRBV6-1 and TRBJ2-1; D not certain. This CDR3 spans 16 amino acids. CDR1 and CDR2 (germline): MNHNS, SASEGT. The V gene lost 4 bases and the J gene lost 0 bases, with 13 bases spanning the gap. CDR3 bases: TGTGCCAGCAGTGCCCGTTTATACAGCTCCTACAATGAGCAGTTCTTC. This encodes CASSARLYSSYNEQFF.

Comments on this clone: Other DNA sequences in this sample translate to the same CDR3. V is TRBV9 and J is TRBJ1-4; 8 bases agree with TRBD1. Per the germline V gene, CDR1 is SGDLS and CDR2 is YYNGEE. With 4 bases clipped from V and 5 bases from J, the junction kept 7 bases outside the gene matches. The length of the CDR3 is 15 residues. The CDR3 bases are TGTGCCAGCAGCACGCCACAGGGGGGAAATGAAAAACTGTTTTTT. It codes for CASSTPQGGNEKLFF.

The sample holds one count of this clone. The CDR3 coding sequence is TGCGCCAGCAGCCAAGAACAGTACTCCTACGAGCAGTACTTC. Residues: CASSQEQYSYEQYF. The chain uses TRBV4-1 and TRBJ2-7; D remains ambiguous. CDR1 MGHRA and CDR2 YSYEKL come from the germline V gene. The CDR3 covers 14 residues. V was clipped by 0 bases and J by 0 bases, with 6 bases between them.

This clone has only a few counts. V usage is TRBV2 and J usage is TRBJ1-3; the D is unclear. CDR3 length: 12 amino acids. Germline CDR1 is SNHLY and CDR2 is FYNNEI. The germline V and J ends were trimmed by 8 bases and 1 base, with 6 bases remaining between them. The CDR3 region has the DNA TGTGCCAGCTGCGGGTCTGGAAACACCATATATTTT. Protein sequence: CASCGSGNTIYF.

This clone was counted a single time. V is TRBV3-1 (or the pseudogene TRBV3-2) and J is TRBJ2-2; D perhaps matches TRBD2 (5 bases). The CDR3 contains 13 residues. Germline loops: CDR1 LGHDT, CDR2 YNNKEL (reference sequence). Trimming shortened V by 3 bases and J by 7 bases, and 9 bases separated the two germline ends. DNA for the CDR3: TGTGCCAGCAGCCACGGGGTGGGCGGGGAGCTGTTTTTT. It codes for CASSHGVGGELFF.

This chain uses TRBV6-5 with TRBJ2-7; 11 bases fit TRBD1. V lost 2 bases, J lost 7 bases, and 4 bases stayed unmatched. CDR1 and CDR2 from the germline V gene are MNHEY and SVGAGI. CDR3 length equals 14 residues. For the CDR3, the DNA is TGTGCCAGCAGTTACGGACAGGGGGCGCGGGAGCAGTACTTC. It encodes CASSYGQGAREQYF.

The V and J genes are TRBV19 and TRBJ2-5, with D perhaps TRBD1 (5 bases). Germline V lookup: CDR1 LNHDA, CDR2 SQIVND (reference sequence). V was clipped by 4 bases and J by 0 bases, with 15 bases between them. The CDR3 is 16 amino acids. CDR3 nucleotides: TGTGCCAGTAGTAAAGGGGAAGGAACGTACCAAGAGACCCAGTACTTC. Translated, it gives CASSKGEGTYQETQYF.

The chain carries TRBV12-3 or TRBV12-4 and TRBJ1-2; D is perhaps TRBD1 (5 bases). The CDR3 covers 13 residues. The germline V and J ends were trimmed by 2 bases and 4 bases, with 8 bases remaining between them. The CDR3 region is CASSLPGRYGYTF. CDR3 nucleotides: TGTGCCAGCAGTTTACCAGGGCGCTATGGCTACACCTTC.